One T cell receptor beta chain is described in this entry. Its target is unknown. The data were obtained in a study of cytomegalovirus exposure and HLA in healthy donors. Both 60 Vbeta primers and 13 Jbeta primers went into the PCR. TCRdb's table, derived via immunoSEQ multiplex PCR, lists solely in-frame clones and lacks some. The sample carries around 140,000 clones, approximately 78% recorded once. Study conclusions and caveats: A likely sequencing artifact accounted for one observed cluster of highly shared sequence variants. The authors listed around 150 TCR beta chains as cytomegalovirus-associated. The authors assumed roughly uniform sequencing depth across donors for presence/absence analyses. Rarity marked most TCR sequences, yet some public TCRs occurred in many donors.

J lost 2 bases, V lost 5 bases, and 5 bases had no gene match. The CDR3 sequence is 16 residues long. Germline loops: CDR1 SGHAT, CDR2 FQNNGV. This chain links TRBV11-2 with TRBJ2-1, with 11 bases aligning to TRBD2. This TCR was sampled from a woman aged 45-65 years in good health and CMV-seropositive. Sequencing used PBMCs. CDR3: CASSVTSGSTYNEQFF. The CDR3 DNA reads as TGTGCCAGCAGCGTTACTAGCGGGAGCACCTACAATGAGCAGTTCTTC.